This T cell receptor beta chain emerged from a study of blood T cell repertoires in COVID-19 (TCRdb year 2020). About the investigation overall: The collaborator samples originated in the United States, Italy and Spain and spanned the acute and convalescent phases of COVID-19. The material from the prospective study consisted of cDNA or gDNA derived from T cells, B-cell-depleted T cells, or PBMCs. Deeply sampled blood TCRbeta repertoires from subjects exposed to, actively infected with, or recovered from COVID-19 were included in the dataset. A freely available public database, intended as a resource for researchers studying the immune response to SARS-CoV-2, is where the repertoires were released. The samples were drawn from the first 160 participants of the ongoing ImmuneRACE study and from 1,254 subjects provided by 6 global collaborators. Nearly every sample came with metadata listing a de-identified subject ID, COVID-19 status, age in years and sex. Where available, HLA class I and class II types were obtained from metadata supplied by the sample provider rather than from assay-based typing.

CDR1 is given as SGHTA and CDR2 as FQGNSA, both from the germline V gene. Reading from cysteine to phenylalanine, the CDR3 counts 15 amino acids. The sequence is cut down to CDR3 DNA, 45 bases in frame from base 1. Trimming removed 5 bases from V and 8 bases from J; the gene matches leave 7 bases unexplained. Participants in the prospective study were aged about 18 to 100 years, lived in over 20 United States geographic areas, and enrolled through a virtual design. Cohort assignment in the prospective study relied on participant-reported clinical history from a screening survey and a study questionnaire. Recovered participants in ImmuneRACE Cohort 3 were defined by two consecutive negative NP/OP PCR tests, clearance by a healthcare professional, or resolution of symptoms. Mobile phlebotomists in the prospective study collected whole blood, serum and a nasopharyngeal or oropharyngeal swab from every participant. Additional blood draws and questionnaires over an approximately 2-month period could optionally be provided by prospective study participants. Before DNA extraction, blood samples from the prospective study were shipped at room temperature or frozen.

The investigation overall reported the following: The quantity of clinical and demographic metadata differed by source and by participant and was supplied without curation.

Concerning this clone: There is no known antigen for this receptor. There are no base qualities to consult, and no much larger clone falls within one base.

The immunoSEQ Assay, a bias-controlled multiplex PCR, was used to amplify TCRbeta CDR3 regions from genomic DNA. On the authors' methods: Within the assay, amplification of reference gene primers was used to estimate how many nucleated cells each sample contained. Sequence reads were collapsed and filtered to measure the absolute abundance of every unique TCRbeta CDR3 rearrangement. For each sample, productive Simpson clonality was calculated by taking the square root of Simpson's diversity index across productive rearrangements. Imported from immuneACCESS, the table was reduced by TCRdb to in-frame sequences with V and J called. These copies leave out some clones; in studies compared against another copy, an unresolved V gene accounts for under half, and the cause of the remainder is not known. The DNA was the basis for D and trimming; V, J and clone size are from that table. The sample table lists hundreds of thousands of clones, approximately 92% of them with a count of one. The ten largest clones capture 1% to 1.3% of the sample.

Sequencing was carried out using PBMCs or T cells enriched from blood (not recorded which). Recombination linked TRBV7-2 to TRBJ1-6; TRBD1 fits 9 bases in the junction. The clonotype comes from a man aged 25 to 40 who had recovered from COVID-19. The CDR3 region reads CASSVPGTGHSPLHF. DNA sequence: TGTGCCAGCAGCGTACCCGGGACAGGGCATTCACCCCTCCACTTT.